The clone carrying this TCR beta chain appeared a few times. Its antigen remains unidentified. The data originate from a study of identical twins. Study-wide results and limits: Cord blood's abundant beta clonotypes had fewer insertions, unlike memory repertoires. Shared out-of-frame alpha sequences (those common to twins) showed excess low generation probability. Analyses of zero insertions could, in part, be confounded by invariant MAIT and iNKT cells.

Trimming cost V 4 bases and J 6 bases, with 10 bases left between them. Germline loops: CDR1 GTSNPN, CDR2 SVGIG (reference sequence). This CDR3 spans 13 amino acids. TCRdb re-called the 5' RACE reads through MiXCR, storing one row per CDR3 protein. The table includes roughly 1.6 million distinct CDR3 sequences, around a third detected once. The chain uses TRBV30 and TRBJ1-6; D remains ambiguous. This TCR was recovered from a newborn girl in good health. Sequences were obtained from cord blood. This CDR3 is CAWTLFLNSPLHF. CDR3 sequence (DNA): TGTGCCTGGACCCTTTTCCTTAATTCACCCCTCCACTTT.